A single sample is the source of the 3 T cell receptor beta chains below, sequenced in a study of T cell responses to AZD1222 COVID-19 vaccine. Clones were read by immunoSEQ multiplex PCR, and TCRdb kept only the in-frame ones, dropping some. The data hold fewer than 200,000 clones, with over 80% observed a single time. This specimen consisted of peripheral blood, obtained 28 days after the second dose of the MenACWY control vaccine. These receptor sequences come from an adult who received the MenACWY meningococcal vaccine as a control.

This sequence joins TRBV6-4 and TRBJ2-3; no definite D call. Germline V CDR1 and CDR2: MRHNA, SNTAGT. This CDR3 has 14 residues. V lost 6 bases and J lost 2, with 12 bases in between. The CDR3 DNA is TGTGCCAGCAGCGCCACCGGCCCCACAGATACGCAGTATTTT. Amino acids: CASSATGPTDTQYF.

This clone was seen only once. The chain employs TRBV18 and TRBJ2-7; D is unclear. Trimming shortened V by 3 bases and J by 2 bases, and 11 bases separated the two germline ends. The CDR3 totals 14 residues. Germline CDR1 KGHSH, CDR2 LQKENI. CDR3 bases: TGTGCCAGCTCACCGCTACCCGGTGCCTACGAGCAGTACTTC. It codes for CASSPLPGAYEQYF.

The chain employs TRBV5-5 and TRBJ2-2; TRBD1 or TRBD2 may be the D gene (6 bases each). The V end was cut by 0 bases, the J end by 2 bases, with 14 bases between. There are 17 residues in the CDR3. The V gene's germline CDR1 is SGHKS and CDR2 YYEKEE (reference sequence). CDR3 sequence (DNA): TGTGCCAGCAGCTTGGTGGTTTGGGGGGCAAACACCGGGGAGCTGTTTTTT. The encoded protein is CASSLVVWGANTGELFF.